These 30 T cell receptor beta chains share one sample of origin, sequenced in a study of blood T cell repertoires in COVID-19. Sequenced by immunoSEQ multiplex PCR; TCRdb stores in-frame clones only, minus some. The sample consists of 30,000 to 40,000 clones, roughly 89% of them appearing once. The sample taken for sequencing was peripheral blood. These receptors were taken from a human donor in a cohort sampled during active COVID-19.

The chain has TRBV9 and TRBJ2-2; tentatively, D is TRBD2 (5 bases). V lost 3 bases and J lost 10, with 19 bases in between. The CDR3 is made up of 15 amino acids. Germline assignment: CDR1 SGDLS and CDR2 YYNGEE. CDR3 protein: CASSGSGMSTTELFF. For the CDR3, the DNA is TGTGCCAGCAGCGGTTCCGGGATGTCGACGACGGAGCTGTTTTTT. Based on the CDR3 plus reference TRBV9 and TRBJ2-2, the full variable domain is DSGVTQTPKHLITATGQRVTLRCSPRSGDLSVYWYQQSLDQGLQFLIQYYNGEERAKGNILERFSAQQFPDLHSELNLSSLELGDSALYFCASSGSGMSTTELFFGEGSRLTVL.

Only one count was recorded for this clone. V and J are TRBV6-4 and TRBJ1-2; a possible D gene is TRBD1 (6 bases). This CDR3 is built from 13 residues. Germline lookup yields CDR1 MRHNA and CDR2 SNTAGT. The V end was cut by 3 bases, the J end by 8 bases, with 13 bases between. CDR3 in DNA: TGTGCCAGCAGTGAGGGGGCACGAACCGGCTACACCTTC. Protein: CASSEGARTGYTF.

The chain is built from TRBV5-1 and TRBJ2-7, with a possible D match to TRBD2 (5 bases). CDR1 is SGHRS and CDR2 is YFSETQ in the germline V gene. CDR3 size: 16 residues. The V end was cut by 5 bases, the J end by 0 bases, with 18 bases between. The CDR3 region is CASRPGVDLNSYEQYF. The CDR3 nucleotides read TGCGCCAGCAGGCCCGGGGTTGATCTGAACTCCTACGAGCAGTACTTC. Full variable domain (missing parts from reference TRBV5-1 and TRBJ2-7): KAGVTQTPRYLIKTRGQQVTLSCSPISGHRSVSWYQQTPGQGLQFLFEYFSETQRNKGNFPGRFSGRQFSNSRSEMNVSTLELGDSALYLCASRPGVDLNSYEQYFGPGTRLTVT.

CDR3 loop: CASSQESGINQPQHF. CDR3 bases: TGCGCCAGCAGCCAAGAATCAGGGATCAATCAGCCCCAGCATTTT. The V and J genes are TRBV4-1 and TRBJ1-5, with D maybe TRBD1 (5 bases). Germline lookup yields CDR1 MGHRA and CDR2 YSYEKL. Trimming pared 0 bases from V and 3 bases from J, leaving 9 bases between. The CDR3 spans 15 residues.

The chain employs TRBV9 and TRBJ2-1; TRBD2 matches 14 bases. The CDR3 runs to 18 residues. Germline values: CDR1 SGDLS, CDR2 YYNGEE. V trimming: 0 bases; J trimming: 3 bases; junction bases outside the gene matches: 5. CDR3 nucleotides: TGTGCCAGCAGCGTAGAGGGACTAGCGGGAGTGGGCTACAATGAGCAGTTCTTC. Its translation is CASSVEGLAGVGYNEQFF.

The J gene is TRBJ2-2, the V gene TRBV5-8; weak D call: TRBD2 (6 bases). Germline V gives CDR1 SGHTS, CDR2 YDEGEE. V was pared by 4 bases and J by 6 bases, with 25 bases between. The CDR3 is 18 amino acids. The CDR3 sequence: CASSLGDVPGLLAGELFF. In DNA, the CDR3 is TGTGCCAGCAGCCTTGGGGACGTACCTGGACTATTGGCCGGGGAGCTGTTTTTT.

The rearrangement uses TRBV6-4 and TRBJ1-6, with D possibly being TRBD1 (6 bases). Germline assignment: CDR1 MRHNA and CDR2 SNTAGT. The CDR3 extends over 14 amino acids. The ends were cut back, 5 bases at V and 4 bases at J, with 9 bases in the middle. CDR3 sequence reads: CASSPTGYNSPLHF. DNA for the CDR3: TGTGCCAGCAGTCCTACAGGGTATAATTCACCCCTCCACTTT.

The chain carries TRBV7-9 and TRBJ2-1; 9 nucleotides align to TRBD1. Germline CDR1 SEHNR, CDR2 FQNEAQ (reference sequence). The junction had 7 bases not matched to a gene; V was cut back by 5 bases and J by 2 bases. CDR3 size: 16 residues. DNA for the CDR3: TGTGCCAGCAGCGAAATCACAGGGGGCACCTACAATGAGCAGTTCTTC. Its translation is CASSEITGGTYNEQFF. The whole variable domain, remainder taken from reference TRBV7-9 and TRBJ2-1, is DTGVSQNPRHKITKRGQNVTFRCDPISEHNRLYWYRQTLGQGPEFLTYFQNEAQLEKSRLLSDRFSAERPKGSFSTLEIQRTEQGDSAMYLCASSEITGGTYNEQFFGPGTRLTVL.

The chain joins TRBV18 to TRBJ2-7; D remains unclear. V was trimmed by 4 bases and J by 0 bases, leaving 13 bases between them. There are 15 residues in the CDR3. Germline loops: CDR1 KGHSH, CDR2 LQKENI. The CDR3 sequence is CASSQTGYGSYEQYF. In nucleotides, the CDR3 is TGTGCCAGCTCACAGACGGGTTACGGCTCCTACGAGCAGTACTTC. The whole variable domain, remainder taken from reference TRBV18 and TRBJ2-7, is NAGVMQNPRHLVRRRGQEARLRCSPMKGHSHVYWYRQLPEEGLKFMVYLQKENIIDESGMPKERFSAEFPKEGPSILRIQQVVRGDSAAYFCASSQTGYGSYEQYFGPGTRLTVT.

The chain combines TRBV7-9 with TRBJ2-1; 7 nucleotides match TRBD1. The CDR3 has 15 residues. V lost 2 bases and J lost 4; bases outside the gene matches: 5. Germline V gene sequence: CDR1 SEHNR, CDR2 FQNEAQ (reference sequence). For the CDR3, the DNA is TGTGCCAGCAGCTTAACACAGGGGCTATACAATGAGCAGTTCTTC. As protein: CASSLTQGLYNEQFF. The entire variable domain, with the rest obtained from reference TRBV7-9 and TRBJ2-1, is as follows: DTGVSQNPRHKITKRGQNVTFRCDPISEHNRLYWYRQTLGQGPEFLTYFQNEAQLEKSRLLSDRFSAERPKGSFSTLEIQRTEQGDSAMYLCASSLTQGLYNEQFFGPGTRLTVL.

The gene calls are TRBV6-6 and TRBJ2-1; 8 positions agree with TRBD1. Per germline, CDR1 MNHNY and CDR2 SVGAGI (reference sequence). The CDR3 sequence is 15 residues long. J was trimmed by 5 bases and V by 6 bases; bases with no gene match: 9. CDR3 sequence (DNA): TGTGCCAGCAGCCGATACGGACAGGGCGACAATGAGCAGTTCTTC. The encoded protein is CASSRYGQGDNEQFF.

This rearrangement joins TRBV5-1 to TRBJ2-7; 8 nucleotides line up with TRBD1. V shed 3 bases, J shed 0 bases, and the junction held 8 bases outside the gene matches. The CDR3 extends over 16 amino acids. The germline V gene encodes CDR1 SGHRS and CDR2 YFSETQ. The CDR3, as DNA: TGCGCCAGCAGCTGGGGGGTGACAGGGGTCTCCTACGAGCAGTACTTC. Translating gives CASSWGVTGVSYEQYF. The full variable domain, with the rest looked up from reference TRBV5-1 and TRBJ2-7, is KAGVTQTPRYLIKTRGQQVTLSCSPISGHRSVSWYQQTPGQGLQFLFEYFSETQRNKGNFPGRFSGRQFSNSRSEMNVSTLELGDSALYLCASSWGVTGVSYEQYFGPGTRLTVT.

V is TRBV23-1 and J is TRBJ1-1, with 8 bases identical to TRBD1. TRBV23-1 has ORF status, its function being uncertain. The length of the CDR3 is 16 residues. Trimming removed 0 bases from V and 2 bases from J; junction bases left unmatched: 5. The CDR3 DNA is TGCGCCAGCAGTCAATCACTGGACAGGGAAAACACTGAAGCTTTCTTT. Translated, it gives CASSQSLDRENTEAFF.

The chain uses TRBV2 and TRBJ2-7; D is unclear. The CDR3 runs to 11 residues. The germline V gene encodes CDR1 SNHLY and CDR2 FYNNEI. Trimming left V 3 bases short and J 3 bases short, with 3 bases between. CDR3 in amino acids: CASSDRYEQYF. Here the CDR3 DNA reads TGTGCCAGCAGTGACCGCTACGAGCAGTACTTC.

The chain has TRBV6-5 and TRBJ2-7; D possibly corresponds to TRBD1 (6 bases). The CDR3 loop spans 13 amino acids. The germline V and J ends were trimmed by 10 bases and 3 bases, with 16 bases remaining between them. CDR1 and CDR2 (germline): MNHEY, SVGAGI. The CDR3 nucleotides are TGTGCCACCTCCCTTGGACAGCGCTACGAGCAGTACTTC. Its protein product is CATSLGQRYEQYF.

The chain recombines TRBV10-1 with TRBJ2-3; D is possibly TRBD2 (6 bases). With 4 bases removed from V and 5 bases from J, the gap between germline ends came to 19 bases. The CDR3 extends over 16 amino acids. In germline, CDR1 is WNHNN, CDR2 SYGVQD (reference sequence). As DNA, the CDR3 is TGCGCCAGCAGTGGGGGTTTGGCTAGCGATAAAGATACGCAGTATTTT. Protein sequence: CASSGGLASDKDTQYF.

The rearrangement joins TRBV5-5 to TRBJ2-3; 7 bases match TRBD2. V trimming: 2 bases; J trimming: 5 bases; junction bases outside the gene matches: 5. Germline CDR1 reads SGHKS; CDR2 reads YYEKEE (reference sequence). The CDR3 sequence is 14 residues long. The CDR3 region has the DNA TGTGCCAGCAGCTTTTCCAGCGGGAAAGATACGCAGTATTTT. It specifies CASSFSSGKDTQYF. The full variable domain, with the rest looked up from reference TRBV5-5 and TRBJ2-3, is DAGVTQSPTHLIKTRGQQVTLRCSPISGHKSVSWYQQVLGQGPQFIFQYYEKEERGRGNFPDRFSARQFPNYSSELNVNALLLGDSALYLCASSFSSGKDTQYFGPGTRLTVL.

Concerning this clone: One junction end does not reproduce the germline sequence, and a read error may be involved. The chain couples TRBV6-1 to TRBJ1-2; D uncertain. The CDR3 runs 11 residues. Germline assignment: CDR1 MNHNS and CDR2 SASEGT. The CDR3 here is CASSEGVGYTF. The CDR3 bases are TGTGCCAGCAGCGAAGGAGTTGGCTACACCTTC.

This clone was counted a single time. This rearrangement joins TRBV5-1 to TRBJ1-1, with 7 bases aligning to TRBD1. V gave up 7 bases and J gave up 4 bases; unmatched junction bases: 10. There are 14 residues in the CDR3. Germline V gene lookup returns CDR1 SGHRS and CDR2 YFSETQ. The CDR3: CASQPGGLITEAFF. CDR3 DNA: TGCGCCAGCCAACCAGGGGGATTGATCACTGAAGCTTTCTTT. Supplemented by reference TRBV5-1 and TRBJ1-1, the full variable domain reads KAGVTQTPRYLIKTRGQQVTLSCSPISGHRSVSWYQQTPGQGLQFLFEYFSETQRNKGNFPGRFSGRQFSNSRSEMNVSTLELGDSALYLCASQPGGLITEAFFGQGTRLTVV.

The V and J genes are TRBV7-2 and TRBJ2-3; TRBD2 agrees at 12 bases. Per germline, CDR1 SGHTA and CDR2 FQGNSA. The CDR3 sequence is 17 residues long. The junction had 1 base not matched to a gene; V was cut back by 0 bases and J by 0 bases. CDR3 protein: CASSLAGTSGSTDTQYF. CDR3 sequence (DNA): TGTGCCAGCAGCTTAGCCGGGACTAGCGGGAGCACAGATACGCAGTATTTT.

The genes are TRBV6-5 and TRBJ2-5; 7 bases fit TRBD2. This CDR3 has 15 amino acids. CDR1 is MNHEY and CDR2 is SVGAGI in the germline V gene. V was clipped by 6 bases and J by 4 bases; unmatched bases: 11. Here the CDR3 DNA reads TGTGCCAGCAGGACCCCTTCTAGCGGCGGAGAGACCCAGTACTTC. Protein: CASRTPSSGGETQYF.

The chain links TRBV24-1 to TRBJ2-7; TRBD2 might be the D (6 bases). This CDR3 comprises 15 residues. Trimming pared 1 base from V and 5 bases from J, leaving 14 bases between. Germline-derived CDR1 and CDR2 are KGHDR and SFDVKD. The CDR3 DNA sequence: TGTGCCACCAGTGATTTTGCCCGGGAGAACAACGAGCAGTACTTC. Translated: CATSDFARENNEQYF.

V usage is TRBV9 and J usage is TRBJ2-2, with D unclear. CDR1 is SGDLS, CDR2 YYNGEE, per germline. With 3 bases removed from V and 1 base from J, the gap between germline ends came to 4 bases. The CDR3 is 13 amino acids. CDR3 coding DNA: TGTGCCAGCAGCGACAGGAACACCGGGGAGCTGTTTTTT. It encodes CASSDRNTGELFF.

The V and J genes are TRBV3-1 (or the pseudogene TRBV3-2) and TRBJ1-5, with D perhaps matching TRBD1 (5 bases). The CDR3 length is 14 residues. The germline V gene has CDR1 LGHDT and CDR2 YNNKEL (reference sequence). Trimming pared 4 bases from V and 2 bases from J, leaving 9 bases between. The CDR3 here is CASSPWGGNQPQHF. The DNA for the CDR3 is TGTGCCAGCAGCCCCTGGGGGGGCAATCAGCCCCAGCATTTT.

CDR3 residues: CASSLRTSGGNNEQFF. The CDR3 region has the DNA TGTGCCAGCAGCCTTCGGACTAGCGGGGGTAACAATGAGCAGTTCTTC. The rearrangement links TRBV3-1 (or the pseudogene TRBV3-2) to TRBJ2-1; 13 bases agree with TRBD2. The CDR3 has 16 residues. CDR1 and CDR2 from the germline V gene are LGHDT and YNNKEL (reference sequence). The V gene end was trimmed by 4 bases and the J gene end by 5 bases; junction bases not matched to a gene: 5.

This clone turned up a few times. J is TRBJ2-1 and V is TRBV2; a weak D match, TRBD1 (5 bases). Germline V gene lookup returns CDR1 SNHLY and CDR2 FYNNEI. V dropped 0 bases and J dropped 4 bases, with 10 bases sitting between them. The CDR3 has 15 residues. CDR3 sequence reads: CASSEAPKGYNEQFF. In DNA form, the CDR3 reads TGTGCCAGCAGTGAAGCCCCAAAGGGGTACAATGAGCAGTTCTTC.

This clone came up once. Within the sample, other DNA sequences also encode this same CDR3. The CDR3 sequence: CASSYGSQETQYF. Written as DNA, the CDR3 is TGTGCCAGCAGTTACGGCAGCCAAGAGACCCAGTACTTC. The V call is TRBV6-5, the J call TRBJ2-5; D gene uncertain. Germline loops: CDR1 MNHEY, CDR2 SVGAGI. Trimming left V 2 bases short and J 1 base short, with 5 bases between. The CDR3 extends over 13 amino acids.

This chain connects TRBV18 to TRBJ1-6; D unresolved. V was trimmed by 2 bases and J by 6 bases, leaving 5 bases between them. Germline lookup yields CDR1 KGHSH and CDR2 LQKENI. This CDR3 spans 13 amino acids. The CDR3 DNA reads as TGTGCCAGCTCACCAGGACTTAATTCACCCCTCCACTTT. Protein: CASSPGLNSPLHF.

The genes are TRBV7-9 and TRBJ2-7; D is perhaps TRBD2 (5 bases). This CDR3 spans 13 amino acids. Between the trimmed V and J ends, which lost 1 base and 5 bases, there was a span of 9 bases. Germline lookup yields CDR1 SEHNR and CDR2 FQNEAQ (reference sequence). The CDR3, as DNA: TGTGCCAGCAGCTTAGTTCACGGGGACGAGCAGTACTTC. This gives the protein CASSLVHGDEQYF. Full variable domain (missing parts from reference TRBV7-9 and TRBJ2-7): DTGVSQNPRHKITKRGQNVTFRCDPISEHNRLYWYRQTLGQGPEFLTYFQNEAQLEKSRLLSDRFSAERPKGSFSTLEIQRTEQGDSAMYLCASSLVHGDEQYFGPGTRLTVT.

J is TRBJ1-5 and V is TRBV5-1, with 7 nucleotides matching TRBD1. This CDR3 has 14 residues. Germline V gives CDR1 SGHRS, CDR2 YFSETQ. V lost 0 bases and J lost 9; bases outside the gene matches: 6. CDR3 in DNA: TGCGCCAGCAGCTTGGGACAGGGCGAAGGGCCCCAGCATTTT. Its protein product is CASSLGQGEGPQHF.